The rows below give T cell receptor beta chains drawn from one sample of a study of control samples from healthy donors and cancer patients. Profiling relied on immunoSEQ multiplex PCR, and the TCRdb table lists in-frame clones only, not all of them. The sample records about 50,000 clones, roughly 92% being singletons. The sample consisted of blood. These receptors came from a man between 25 and 39 years old in good health. The CDR3 runs from the conserved cysteine through the conserved F or W. Each record gives: J gene, V gene, clone size, D gene, CDR3 DNA, CDR3 protein. D genes are given only for firm matches. The size entry is marked missing in some rows and otherwise reads once, few, many or a size class.

j_gene: TRBJ2-5
v_gene: TRBV24-1
abundance: -
d_gene: -
CDR3nt: TGTGCCACCAGTGATTCCCGCTGGGAGACACAAGAGACCCAGTACTTC
CDR3aa: CATSDSRWETQETQYF

j_gene: TRBJ2-7
v_gene: TRBV30
abundance: few
d_gene: -
CDR3nt: TGTGCCGGACAAGGCAGCTCCTACGAGCAGTACTTC
CDR3aa: CAGQGSSYEQYF

j_gene: TRBJ2-1
v_gene: TRBV18
abundance: -
d_gene: TRBD2
CDR3nt: TGTGCCAGCTCACCGATAGCCGGGACTAGCGGAGACAATGAGCAGTTCTTC
CDR3aa: CASSPIAGTSGDNEQFF

j_gene: TRBJ1-3
v_gene: TRBV5-1
abundance: -
d_gene: TRBD1
CDR3nt: TGCGCCAGCAGCTACGGACAGGGGGAGAGATCCATATATTTT
CDR3aa: CASSYGQGERSIYF

j_gene: TRBJ1-2
v_gene: TRBV6-5
abundance: -
d_gene: TRBD1
CDR3nt: TGTGCCAGCAGCGTGGGACAGGGCTATGGCTACACCTTC
CDR3aa: CASSVGQGYGYTF

j_gene: TRBJ1-5
v_gene: TRBV6-5
abundance: -
d_gene: -
CDR3nt: TGTGCCAGCAGTTCGGGTCCCAATCAGCCCCAGCATTTT
CDR3aa: CASSSGPNQPQHF

j_gene: TRBJ2-5
v_gene: TRBV28
abundance: -
d_gene: -
CDR3nt: TGTGCCAGCAGTTTTTGGGGGCCTCCGCACTTC
CDR3aa: CASSFWGPPHF

j_gene: TRBJ2-7
v_gene: TRBV5-1
abundance: -
d_gene: TRBD1
CDR3nt: TGCGCCAGCAGCTCGACAGGGGAATTCTACGAGCAGTACTTC
CDR3aa: CASSSTGEFYEQYF

j_gene: TRBJ2-5
v_gene: TRBV5-1
abundance: -
d_gene: TRBD1
CDR3nt: TGCGCCAGCAGCGGACAGGGGGCGCGATACCAAGAGACCCAGTACTTC
CDR3aa: CASSGQGARYQETQYF

j_gene: TRBJ2-5
v_gene: TRBV7-2
abundance: -
d_gene: TRBD2
CDR3nt: TGTGCCAGCAGCCTAGGGACTAGCGGGGTTGAGACCCAGTACTTC
CDR3aa: CASSLGTSGVETQYF

j_gene: TRBJ1-2
v_gene: TRBV19
abundance: -
d_gene: TRBD1
CDR3nt: TGTGCCAGTAGTATGCGGCAGGGGGCGAATTATGGCTACACCTTC
CDR3aa: CASSMRQGANYGYTF

j_gene: TRBJ2-7
v_gene: TRBV6-5
abundance: -
d_gene: -
CDR3nt: TGTGCCAGCTGGGGGGGCCACCCCTTCGAGCAGTACTTC
CDR3aa: CASWGGHPFEQYF

j_gene: TRBJ1-6
v_gene: TRBV14
abundance: -
d_gene: -
CDR3nt: TGTGCCAGCAGCCAAGTATCAGTGAATTCACCCCTCCACTTT
CDR3aa: CASSQVSVNSPLHF

j_gene: TRBJ1-2
v_gene: TRBV9
abundance: -
d_gene: TRBD1
CDR3nt: TGTGCCAGCAGACGGACAGGGACGGATGGCTACACCTTC
CDR3aa: CASRRTGTDGYTF

j_gene: TRBJ2-3
v_gene: TRBV7-9
abundance: -
d_gene: TRBD2
CDR3nt: TGTGCCAGCAGCGAACCCCTTTCGGGAGGTCTCACAGATACGCAGTATTTT
CDR3aa: CASSEPLSGGLTDTQYF

j_gene: TRBJ2-5
v_gene: TRBV6-6
abundance: -
d_gene: TRBD2
CDR3nt: TGTGCCACGTGGGTGGCGGGGGGGCCCGGCGCAGAGACCCAGTACTTC
CDR3aa: CATWVAGGPGAETQYF

j_gene: TRBJ1-2
v_gene: TRBV2
abundance: few
d_gene: -
CDR3nt: TGTGCCAGCAGTGCCTCGGGGACCCCTAGAGGCTACACCTTC
CDR3aa: CASSASGTPRGYTF

j_gene: TRBJ1-1
v_gene: TRBV29-1
abundance: -
d_gene: TRBD1
CDR3nt: TGCAGCGTTGAAGATCATAAGAACAGGGGTAGCACTGAAGCTTTCTTT
CDR3aa: CSVEDHKNRGSTEAFF

j_gene: TRBJ2-2
v_gene: TRBV9
abundance: -
d_gene: TRBD1
CDR3nt: TGTGCCAGCAGCGTAGGGACAGGGATCGTGGCCGGGGAGCTGTTTTTT
CDR3aa: CASSVGTGIVAGELFF

j_gene: TRBJ1-2
v_gene: TRBV6-5
abundance: -
d_gene: -
CDR3nt: TGTGCCAGCAGGGGGTGGGGGGACGATGGCTACACCTTC
CDR3aa: CASRGWGDDGYTF

j_gene: TRBJ1-2
v_gene: TRBV4-3
abundance: -
d_gene: TRBD1
CDR3nt: TGCGCCAGCAGCCAAGATAGAGGGGGCAACTATGGCTACACCTTC
CDR3aa: CASSQDRGGNYGYTF

j_gene: TRBJ1-1
v_gene: TRBV6-5
abundance: -
d_gene: -
CDR3nt: TGTGCCAGCAGCCCGCCGGGACAAAACACTGAAGCTTTCTTT
CDR3aa: CASSPPGQNTEAFF

j_gene: TRBJ2-3
v_gene: TRBV28
abundance: -
d_gene: -
CDR3nt: TGTGGGGCCAGCGGGTCCTCAGATACGCAGTATTTT
CDR3aa: CGASGSSDTQYF

j_gene: TRBJ2-7
v_gene: TRBV19
abundance: -
d_gene: TRBD1
CDR3nt: TGTGCCAGCTCACCGGACAGGGGTTCTTACGAGCAGTACTTC
CDR3aa: CASSPDRGSYEQYF

j_gene: TRBJ2-5
v_gene: TRBV19
abundance: -
d_gene: -
CDR3nt: TGTGCCAGTAGTATAAGAGACGGATCCTTGGACTTC
CDR3aa: CASSIRDGSLDF

j_gene: TRBJ2-5
v_gene: TRBV29-1
abundance: -
d_gene: -
CDR3nt: TGCAGCGTTGAACGGGGCCGGGAGACCCAGTACTTC
CDR3aa: CSVERGRETQYF

j_gene: TRBJ1-2
v_gene: TRBV7-9
abundance: -
d_gene: -
CDR3nt: TGTGCCAGCAGCTTACGGGGCGGAACTTATGGCTACACCTTC
CDR3aa: CASSLRGGTYGYTF

j_gene: TRBJ2-3
v_gene: TRBV5-1
abundance: -
d_gene: TRBD2
CDR3nt: TGCGCCAGCAGCTTGGTGGGACTAGCGGGGCGGGCAGATACGCAGTATTTT
CDR3aa: CASSLVGLAGRADTQYF

j_gene: TRBJ1-2
v_gene: TRBV6-5
abundance: -
d_gene: -
CDR3nt: TGTGCCAGCAGTAGCGCTTCCTCCCACGGCTACACCTTC
CDR3aa: CASSSASSHGYTF

j_gene: TRBJ1-2
v_gene: TRBV13
abundance: -
d_gene: -
CDR3nt: TGTGCCAGCAGCTCTAGCCGCCGGGGGGACTATGGCTACACCTTC
CDR3aa: CASSSSRRGDYGYTF

j_gene: TRBJ2-1
v_gene: TRBV6-4
abundance: -
d_gene: -
CDR3nt: TGTGCCAGCAGACCCCATCAGGGTGGTTGGAATGAGCAGTTCTTC
CDR3aa: CASRPHQGGWNEQFF

j_gene: TRBJ2-1
v_gene: TRBV11-3
abundance: -
d_gene: TRBD1
CDR3nt: TGTGCCAGCAGCTTAGGACAGGGGTACAATGAGCAGTTCTTC
CDR3aa: CASSLGQGYNEQFF

j_gene: TRBJ1-5
v_gene: TRBV9
abundance: -
d_gene: -
CDR3nt: TGTGCCAGCAGCGTAGGGGGTGTTGAGCCCCAGCATTTT
CDR3aa: CASSVGGVEPQHF

j_gene: TRBJ2-7
v_gene: TRBV5-1
abundance: -
d_gene: TRBD2
CDR3nt: TGCGCCAGCAGCTCCGTTAGCGGGAGCGGAGGGTCCTACGAGCAGTACTTC
CDR3aa: CASSSVSGSGGSYEQYF

j_gene: TRBJ2-3
v_gene: TRBV5-1
abundance: -
d_gene: TRBD2
CDR3nt: TGCGCCAGCAGCTTGTCGACTAGCGGGGGAACAGATACGCAGTATTTT
CDR3aa: CASSLSTSGGTDTQYF

j_gene: TRBJ2-2
v_gene: TRBV3-1/TRBV3-2
abundance: -
d_gene: -
CDR3nt: TGTGCCAGCAGAGGACTCATCGACACCGGGGAGCTGTTTTTT
CDR3aa: CASRGLIDTGELFF

j_gene: TRBJ1-1
v_gene: TRBV27
abundance: -
d_gene: TRBD1
CDR3nt: TGTGCCAGTCAAACAGGGGGCTGGAGGAGTGAAGCTTTCTTT
CDR3aa: CASQTGGWRSEAFF

j_gene: TRBJ1-6
v_gene: TRBV27
abundance: -
d_gene: TRBD1
CDR3nt: TGTGCCAGCAGGGGACAGGGCTCTAGACTCCACTTT
CDR3aa: CASRGQGSRLHF

j_gene: TRBJ2-2
v_gene: TRBV3-1/TRBV3-2
abundance: -
d_gene: TRBD2
CDR3nt: TGTGCCAGCAGCCCCAAGAGGCTAGCGGGAGGAACCGGGGAGCTGTTTTTT
CDR3aa: CASSPKRLAGGTGELFF

j_gene: TRBJ2-1
v_gene: TRBV14
abundance: -
d_gene: -
CDR3nt: TGTGCCAGCAGCCCGCGGGACAGTGTTCCCGACAATGAGCAGTTCTTC
CDR3aa: CASSPRDSVPDNEQFF

j_gene: TRBJ1-6
v_gene: TRBV18
abundance: -
d_gene: TRBD1
CDR3nt: TGTGCCAGCTCAAAGGGACAGGGGGGTTCACCCCTCCACTTT
CDR3aa: CASSKGQGGSPLHF

j_gene: TRBJ1-1
v_gene: TRBV7-3
abundance: -
d_gene: -
CDR3nt: TGTGCCAGCAGCCCTAACGGTATGAACACTGAAGCTTTCTTT
CDR3aa: CASSPNGMNTEAFF

j_gene: TRBJ1-1
v_gene: TRBV11-2
abundance: -
d_gene: -
CDR3nt: TGTGCCAGCAGCTTCACCAAGAACACTGAAGCTTTCTTT
CDR3aa: CASSFTKNTEAFF

j_gene: TRBJ2-2
v_gene: TRBV10-2
abundance: -
d_gene: -
CDR3nt: TGCGCCACCGTGGATAACCCGAACACCGGGGAGCTGTTTTTT
CDR3aa: CATVDNPNTGELFF

j_gene: TRBJ2-5
v_gene: TRBV11-1
abundance: -
d_gene: -
CDR3nt: TGTGCCAGCAGCCCTGGGAGGGGGCAAGAGACCCAGTACTTC
CDR3aa: CASSPGRGQETQYF

j_gene: TRBJ1-5
v_gene: TRBV7-2
abundance: once
d_gene: TRBD1
CDR3nt: TGTGCCAGCAGCCCAGGAGGACAGGGGCATCAGCCCCAGCATTTT
CDR3aa: CASSPGGQGHQPQHF

j_gene: TRBJ2-1
v_gene: TRBV3-1/TRBV3-2
abundance: -
d_gene: -
CDR3nt: TGTGCCAGCAGCCAAGAGACTGCGCAGTTCTTC
CDR3aa: CASSQETAQFF

j_gene: TRBJ2-7
v_gene: TRBV29-1
abundance: -
d_gene: -
CDR3nt: TGCAGCGTTGCTCTTCCGGGAAGCTCTGGACCCTACGAGCAGTACTTC
CDR3aa: CSVALPGSSGPYEQYF

j_gene: TRBJ1-5
v_gene: TRBV19
abundance: -
d_gene: -
CDR3nt: TGTGCCAGTAGTGCGCAGGACGTCTCAATAGGGCATTTT
CDR3aa: CASSAQDVSIGHF